This is a list of T cell receptor beta chains from one sample in a study of T cells after yellow fever vaccination. TCRdb independently ran MiXCR on the 5' RACE reads; one entry per CDR3 protein. Of 300,000 to 400,000 distinct CDR3 sequences in the sample, 9.5% to 12% were seen once. Sequenced here: CD4+ T cells sorted from PBMCs, sampled 45 days after the yellow fever booster vaccination. The receptors were sampled from a man aged 18 to 30 who received the YFV17D yellow fever vaccine. CDR3s include the opening cysteine and the closing phenylalanine or tryptophan. D genes are given only for firm matches. Part of the rows lack a size; the others show once, few, many or a class for expanded clones.

v_gene	abundance	j_gene	len	d_gene	CDR3nt	CDR3aa
TRBV11-2	many	TRBJ2-1	18	NA	TGTGCCAGCAGACCTCCTGCGGGGCTGGGGCGCTCCTACAATGAGCAGTTCTTC	CASRPPAGLGRSYNEQFF
TRBV20-1	few	TRBJ2-5	13	NA	TGCAGTGCTCCCTCAGGGGGCGGGGGGGACCAGTACTTC	CSAPSGGGGDQYF
TRBV6-5	few	TRBJ2-7	16	NA	TGTGCCAGCAGGGGCAGCTCGCGGACACCAACCTACGAGCAGTACTTC	CASRGSSRTPTYEQYF
TRBV3-1	many	TRBJ2-3	14	NA	TGTGCCACGAGAGAGGGGCGAAGCACAGATACGCAGTATTTT	CATREGRSTDTQYF
TRBV6-6	NA	TRBJ1-2	15	NA	TGTGCCAGCAGCCGGGACACCGGGAGAGGCTATGGCTACACCTTC	CASSRDTGRGYGYTF
TRBV20-1	few	TRBJ1-2	13	NA	TGCAGTGCCAGCTTGGCTTCGAACTATGGCTACACCTTC	CSASLASNYGYTF
TRBV5-1	NA	TRBJ2-5	14	NA	TGCGCCAGCAGGTATCCGGGACAAAAGGAGACCCAGTACTTC	CASRYPGQKETQYF
TRBV6-1	few	TRBJ1-1	14	NA	TGTGCCAGCAGTGACCAGGGGCGAGGGACTGAAGCTTTCTTT	CASSDQGRGTEAFF
TRBV7-2	few	TRBJ1-2	16	NA	TGTGCCAGCAGCTTACAGGGCAGAGGGGTTAACTATGGCTACACCTTC	CASSLQGRGVNYGYTF
TRBV10-3	NA	TRBJ1-5	15	NA	TGTGCCATCAGGGAGGACGGTAATAGCAATCAGCCCCAGCATTTT	CAIREDGNSNQPQHF
TRBV2	few	TRBJ2-5	12	NA	TGTGCCAGCAGTCCTAGAACGGAGACCCAGTACTTC	CASSPRTETQYF
TRBV4-3	NA	TRBJ1-1	14	NA	TGCGCCAGCAGCCAAGAGAAGAGAGACACTGAAGCTTTCTTT	CASSQEKRDTEAFF